The clone carrying this T cell receptor beta chain was detected only once. Its target is unknown. This specimen belongs to a study of identical twins. TCRdb ran MiXCR on the 5' RACE reads and lists one entry per CDR3 protein. The table includes some 440,000 distinct CDR3 sequences, 20% to 25% detected once. This CDR3 spans 13 amino acids. Unmatched junction bases numbered 6, after V lost 4 bases and J lost 9 bases. From germline, CDR1 is ENHRY and CDR2 SYGVKD. Findings and limits, study-wide: For zero-insertion analyses, partial confounding could come from invariant MAIT and iNKT cells. The study reached conclusions through statistical analysis that was cross-sectional, not following the same donors.

The sample was also reused in another study, on T cells expressing NK-cell markers. As that study records: Researchers got TCR beta repertoires out of sorted CD3+CD56+NKG2C+, CD3+CD56+NKG2C- and CD3+CD56-NKG2C+ T cells. In several donors, dominant clonotypes made up roughly 28.3-65% of CD3+CD56-NKG2C+ cells.

V gene TRBV10-3 combines with J gene TRBJ2-4; 7 bases are a match to TRBD2. The clonotype comes from a woman aged 18-29 years in good health. Sequencing was performed on CD4+ T cells sorted from blood. Here the CDR3 DNA reads TGTGCCATCAGTGGCGGGGGAGGGAGCATTCAGTACTTC. It translates to CAISGGGGSIQYF.